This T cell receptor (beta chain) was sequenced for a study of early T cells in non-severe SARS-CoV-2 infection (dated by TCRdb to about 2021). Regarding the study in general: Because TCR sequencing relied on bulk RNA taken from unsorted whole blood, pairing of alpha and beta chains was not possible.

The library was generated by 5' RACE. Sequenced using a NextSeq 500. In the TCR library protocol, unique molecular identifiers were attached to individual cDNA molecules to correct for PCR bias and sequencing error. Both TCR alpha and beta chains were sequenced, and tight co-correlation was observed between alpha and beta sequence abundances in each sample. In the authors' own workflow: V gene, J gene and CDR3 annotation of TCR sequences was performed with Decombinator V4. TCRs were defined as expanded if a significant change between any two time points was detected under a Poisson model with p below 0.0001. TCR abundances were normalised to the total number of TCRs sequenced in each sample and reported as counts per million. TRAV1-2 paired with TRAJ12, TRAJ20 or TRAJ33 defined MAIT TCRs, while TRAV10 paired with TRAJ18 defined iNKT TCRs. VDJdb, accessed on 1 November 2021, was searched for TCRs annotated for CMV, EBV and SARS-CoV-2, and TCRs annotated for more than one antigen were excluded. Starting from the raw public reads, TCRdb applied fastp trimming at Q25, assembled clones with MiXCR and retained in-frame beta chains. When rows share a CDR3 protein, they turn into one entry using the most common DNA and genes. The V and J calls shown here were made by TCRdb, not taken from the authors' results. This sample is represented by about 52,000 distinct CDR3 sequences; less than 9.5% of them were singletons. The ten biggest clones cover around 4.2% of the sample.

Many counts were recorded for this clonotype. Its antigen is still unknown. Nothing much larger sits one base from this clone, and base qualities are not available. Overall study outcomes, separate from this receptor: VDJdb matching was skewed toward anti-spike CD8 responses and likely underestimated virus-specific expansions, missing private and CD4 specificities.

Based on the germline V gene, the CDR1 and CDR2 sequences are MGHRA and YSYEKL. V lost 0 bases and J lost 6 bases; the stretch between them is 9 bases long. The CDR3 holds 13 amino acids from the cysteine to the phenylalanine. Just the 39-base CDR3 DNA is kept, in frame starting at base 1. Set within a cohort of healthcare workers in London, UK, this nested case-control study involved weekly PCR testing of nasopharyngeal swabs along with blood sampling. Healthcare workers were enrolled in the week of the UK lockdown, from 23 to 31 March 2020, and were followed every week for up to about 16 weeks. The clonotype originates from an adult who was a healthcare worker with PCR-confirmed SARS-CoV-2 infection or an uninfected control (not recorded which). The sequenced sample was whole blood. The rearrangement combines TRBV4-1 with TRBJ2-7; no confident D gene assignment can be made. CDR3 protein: CASSQDLTFEQYF. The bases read TGCGCCAGCAGCCAAGATCTTACCTTCGAGCAGTACTTC.